These 15 T cell receptor beta chains were sequenced from one sample in a study of shared T cell receptors in the human thymus. Sequenced by immunoSEQ multiplex PCR; TCRdb stores in-frame clones only, minus some. The sample lists hundreds of thousands of clones; roughly 74% were seen once. These records were also assigned to another study, of human thymus T cells.

The sequenced material came from thymocytes. These receptors came from a boy under two years old with a congenital heart defect.

The gene calls are TRBV10-1 and TRBJ1-1; 11 nucleotides align to TRBD1. Germline CDR1 and CDR2: WNHNN and SYGVQD (reference sequence). The CDR3 extends over 13 amino acids. Trimming cost V 8 bases and J 4 bases; bases outside gene matches: 3. The CDR3 bases are TGCGCCAGCGGTGGACAGGGGGCCACTGAAGCTTTCTTT. This encodes CASGGQGATEAFF.

This clone appeared once. The V and J genes are TRBV4-2 and TRBJ2-5, with 9 bases fitting TRBD2. Germline V gene data show CDR1 as LGHNA and CDR2 as YNFKEQ. The CDR3 covers 17 residues. The J segment lost 4 bases and the V segment lost 0 bases, leaving 9 bases of the junction unmatched. This CDR3 is CASSQEPAGGVTETQYF. The DNA of the CDR3 is TGTGCCAGCAGCCAAGAACCAGCGGGAGGTGTTACAGAGACCCAGTACTTC.

CDR3 coding DNA: TGTGCCAGCAGCTTAGAAGGGACACAATCCTACGAGCAGTACTTC. Translation: CASSLEGTQSYEQYF. The rearrangement links TRBV7-9 to TRBJ2-7, with D perhaps matching TRBD1 (6 bases). Trimming stripped 1 base from V and 1 base from J, with 11 bases between. The CDR3 spans 15 residues. Germline V gives CDR1 SEHNR, CDR2 FQNEAQ (reference sequence).

This rearrangement joins TRBV9 to TRBJ1-2; 10 bases agree with TRBD1. V shed 0 bases, J shed 3 bases, and the junction held 8 bases outside the gene matches. The CDR3 length is 17 residues. CDR1 SGDLS and CDR2 YYNGEE come from the germline V gene. CDR3 residues: CASSVAPSGTGDYGYTF. The CDR3 bases are TGTGCCAGCAGCGTAGCTCCCTCCGGGACAGGGGACTATGGCTACACCTTC. The whole variable domain, remainder taken from reference TRBV9 and TRBJ1-2, is DSGVTQTPKHLITATGQRVTLRCSPRSGDLSVYWYQQSLDQGLQFLIQYYNGEERAKGNILERFSAQQFPDLHSELNLSSLELGDSALYFCASSVAPSGTGDYGYTFGSGTRLTVV.

V is TRBV5-6 and J is TRBJ2-7; D might be TRBD2 (7 bases). Germline V gene lookup returns CDR1 SGHDT and CDR2 YYEEEE. V lost 0 bases and J lost 7, with 17 bases in between. CDR3 length: 15 amino acids. The CDR3 DNA is TGTGCCAGCAGCTTGGGTCAGGGGAGGGTGGGAGAGCAGTACTTC. Translation: CASSLGQGRVGEQYF. Together with reference TRBV5-6 and TRBJ2-7, the CDR3 gives the full variable domain: DAGVTQSPTHLIKTRGQQVTLRCSPKSGHDTVSWYQQALGQGPQFIFQYYEEEERQRGNFPDRFSGHQFPNYSSELNVNALLLGDSALYLCASSLGQGRVGEQYFGPGTRLTVT.

Notes on this clone: Germline is not matched at one junction end, which may reflect a read error. The chain combines TRBV7-7 with TRBJ2-5, with TRBD2 matching over 8 bases. Germline V gene sequence: CDR1 SSHAT, CDR2 FNYEAQ (reference sequence). This CDR3 spans 15 amino acids. CDR3 loop: CASSPGLDLKGSQYF. Written as DNA, the CDR3 is TGTGCTAGCAGCCCGGGACTAGATCTAAAAGGGAGCCAGTACTTC.

This clone was observed once. This chain uses TRBV18 with TRBJ2-1; 11 bases match TRBD2. There are 19 residues in the CDR3. The V gene's germline CDR1 is KGHSH and CDR2 LQKENI. V gave up 2 bases and J gave up 0 bases; unmatched junction bases: 9. The CDR3 reads CASSPFIAGGPSSYNEQFF. The CDR3 DNA is TGTGCCAGCTCACCATTTATAGCGGGAGGGCCGAGCTCCTACAATGAGCAGTTCTTC.

The chain couples TRBV6-1 to TRBJ2-7; D not certain. V gave up 4 bases and J gave up 2 bases, with 15 bases separating them. The CDR3 totals 15 residues. Germline V CDR1 and CDR2: MNHNS, SASEGT. The CDR3 region is CASSAHSFTTYEQYF. In DNA, the CDR3 is TGTGCCAGCAGTGCCCACAGCTTTACGACCTACGAGCAGTACTTC.

The CDR3 spells CASSQDATQFF. CDR3 sequence (DNA): TGCGCCAGCAGCCAAGACGCTACCCAGTTCTTC. V is TRBV4-1 and J is TRBJ2-1, with unresolved D. CDR3 length: 11 residues. Germline CDR1 MGHRA, CDR2 YSYEKL. Trimming shortened V by 0 bases and J by 13 bases, and 7 bases separated the two germline ends.

A remark on this clone: Germline and junction disagree at one end, which may indicate a read error. This same CDR3 is encoded by further DNA sequences in the sample. The gene calls are TRBV9 and TRBJ2-2; 7 bases line up with TRBD2. The CDR3 is 14 amino acids. The germline CDR1 and CDR2 sequences are SGDLS and YYNGEE. The CDR3 sequence is CASSARDYGGELFF. The DNA for the CDR3 is TGTGCTAGCAGCGCCCGGGACTACGGCGGGGAGCTGTTTTTT.

The V and J genes are TRBV15 and TRBJ1-1; TRBD1 matches 7 bases. CDR1 and CDR2 from the germline V gene are LNHNV and YYDKDF (reference sequence). The junction had 8 bases not matched to a gene; V was cut back by 4 bases and J by 3 bases. This CDR3 is built from 15 residues. CDR3 nucleotides: TGTGCCACCAGCAACTCCGACAGGGTGGACACTGAAGCTTTCTTT. This translates into CATSNSDRVDTEAFF.

This chain uses TRBV11-3 with TRBJ2-5; perhaps TRBD1 as D (5 bases). Germline V gene sequence: CDR1 SGHNT, CDR2 YENEEA. Trimming shortened V by 8 bases and J by 5 bases, and 15 bases separated the two germline ends. The CDR3 extends over 13 amino acids. The CDR3 nucleotides are TGTGCCAGCCAACCAACAGCAGGGGAGACCCAGTACTTC. The encoded protein is CASQPTAGETQYF.

This chain connects TRBV11-3 to TRBJ2-3; 11 bases are a match to TRBD2. The trim removed 5 bases at V and 1 base at J, leaving 8 bases unmatched. Germline V gene data show CDR1 as SGHNT and CDR2 as YENEEA. The CDR3 sequence is 17 residues long. This CDR3 is CASSEPRTSGCTDTQYF. The CDR3 region has the DNA TGTGCCAGCAGCGAACCTCGGACTAGCGGGTGCACAGATACGCAGTATTTT.

The gene calls are TRBV19 and TRBJ2-5; D is unclear. V was clipped by 6 bases and J by 4 bases, with 18 bases between them. The CDR3 contains 15 residues. Germline V gene data show CDR1 as LNHDA and CDR2 as SQIVND (reference sequence). The CDR3 region is CASSPGAPQPETQYF. DNA for the CDR3: TGTGCCAGTAGCCCCGGTGCTCCCCAACCAGAGACCCAGTACTTC.

The CDR3 spells CASSPGTGGSGANVLTF. The DNA of the CDR3 is TGTGCCAGCAGCCCCGGGACAGGGGGCTCTGGGGCCAACGTCCTGACTTTC. The genes are TRBV28 and TRBJ2-6; 11 bases are a match to TRBD1. Germline V gene sequence: CDR1 MDHEN, CDR2 SYDVKM. The CDR3 covers 17 residues. Trimming at V came to 6 bases and at J to 0 bases, leaving 4 bases not matched to a gene.